This T cell receptor (beta chain) stems from a study of T cells in Graves' hyperthyroidism and ophthalmopathy (dated by TCRdb to between 2018 and 2021). Describing the broader study: Peripheral blood was sampled at the time of initial diagnosis, prior to any treatment. To identify distinguishing TCR V-J signatures, a discovery cohort of around 100 patients was used, comprising 40 to 45 with Graves' ophthalmopathy and around 60 with stable Graves' hyperthyroidism. Prospective prediction of ophthalmopathy was tested in an independent validation cohort of fewer than 20 hyperthyroidism patients and some 17 patients who later progressed to ophthalmopathy. The 75 to 100 discovery patients were randomly divided into training and test sets at a 7:3 ratio. The study also compared thyroid tissue and blood T-cell repertoires from about six Graves' hyperthyroidism patients. Once sampling was done, hyperthyroidism patients were given methimazole at a starting dose of 30 mg daily, whereas ophthalmopathy patients were given high-dose intravenous methylprednisolone. The paper reports TCR Vbeta CDR3 sequencing of approximately 140 peripheral blood samples: around 45 ophthalmopathy, under 85 hyperthyroidism and 17 progressor patients.

Measured from the cysteine to the phenylalanine, the CDR3 is 14 residues long. Only CDR3 DNA is held: 42 bases, read in frame from base 1. Ends trimmed: V by 4 bases, J by 9 bases; bases unmatched to a gene: 9. CDR1 and CDR2 are drawn from the germline V gene: MDHEN, SYDVKM. The investigation overall reported the following: Most expanded thyroid clonotypes (frequency above 0.001) were also detected in blood, a finding suggesting that blood repertoires may reflect thyroid immune responses. In validation, progression to ophthalmopathy was predicted by the model with 70.59% sensitivity and 72.22% specificity, a median of about 6 months before onset. Sample size was not statistically predetermined, and investigators were not blinded to group allocation. A 13 V-J signature model separated ophthalmopathy from stable hyperthyroidism, with about 90% sensitivity and just under 84% specificity in cross-validation and 80%/75% in testing.

Stable Graves' hyperthyroidism was defined as the absence of progression to ophthalmopathy over 18 months of follow-up. Hyperthyroidism patients were newly diagnosed, had a disease duration of under 2 months, and were aged 18 to 65 years. Exclusion was applied to patients with uncontrolled infections, other autoimmune diseases, pregnancy or lactation. Diagnoses relied on clinical symptoms, serum thyroxine and TRAb, thyroid ultrasound and orbital computed tomography. PBMCs were isolated from about 10 ml of fresh peripheral blood by Ficoll-Paque density gradient centrifugation. Trizol reagent was used to extract total RNA, and RNA quality was then checked on an Agilent 2100 Bioanalyzer. This clonotype was observed many times. Its antigen is currently not known. No base-level quality is on record; no much larger clone is a single base apart. The TCR beta CDR3 regions were amplified from RNA transcripts. For the first round of RT-PCR on the TCR CDR3, the HTBI primer set was used together with the Qiagen OneStep RT-PCR kit. A second multiplex PCR round built the libraries, followed by size selection and purification. Paired-end sequencing of the libraries was performed with 100 bp reads on an Illumina HiSeq2000. Regarding the original processing steps: SOAPnuke was used to process the raw data, removing reads that contained adapters or uncalled bases, had a mean Phred below 15, or lacked an exact match to the constant primer or identifier. High-quality paired reads were merged using COPE v1.2.5, and each unique nucleotide sequence was defined as a clonotype. MiTCR v1.1 was used to align clonotypes to the IMGT TRBV, TRBD and TRBJ reference segments. The analysis included only V-J combinations with a frequency above 0.0001, which together covered over 98% of the repertoires. The TCS score was defined as F50 (clonal expansion) divided by E x V (chaos), with BLOSUM62-based TCRdist calculated between CDR3 peptides within each V-J. Welch's t-statistics and random forest reduced roughly 530 V-J features to 10 to 15, which were used in a naive Bayes classifier (R e1071). TCRdb ran its own pipeline on the public reads, namely fastp trimming at Q25 and MiXCR clone calling, and kept in-frame beta chains. Identical CDR3 proteins give one entry, which carries the most common genes and DNA. These V and J calls originate from TCRdb's pipeline instead of the authors' own analysis. This sample holds more than 350,000 distinct CDR3 sequences; 15% were observed only once. Clones ranked in the top ten supply approximately 29% of the sample.

The sample comprised blood. This chain is built from TRBV28 and TRBJ2-7; TRBD1 fits 10 bases in the junction. The TCR originated in a woman between 25 and 40 years old with Graves' hyperthyroidism. In nucleotides, the sequence is TGTGCCAGCAGTTCCGGGACAGGGGATCAGGGGCAGTACTTC. This gives the protein CASSSGTGDQGQYF.